Presented here are 14 T cell receptor beta chains from one specimen sequenced in a study of cytomegalovirus exposure and HLA in healthy donors. A multiplex PCR was run with 60 Vbeta primers and 13 Jbeta primers. Method: immunoSEQ multiplex PCR; TCRdb's copy keeps in-frame clones and lacks some. The data show about 150,000 clones, under 70% seen once. Sequenced sample: PBMCs. The receptor source for this set is a woman aged 25 to 45 in good health and CMV-seropositive.

The chain links TRBV6-1 to TRBJ1-2; D ambiguous. V was pared by 3 bases and J by 5 bases, with 7 bases between. The CDR3 loop spans 12 amino acids. CDR1 is MNHNS, CDR2 SASEGT, per germline. As DNA, the CDR3 is TGTGCCAGCAGTGAGGGCGTGTATGGCTACACCTTC. It translates to CASSEGVYGYTF.

The chain recombines TRBV10-3 with TRBJ1-6, with 7 bases that match TRBD1. The CDR3 is made up of 14 amino acids. V gave up 6 bases and J gave up 10 bases; unmatched junction bases: 9. Germline V CDR1 and CDR2: ENHRY, SYGVKD. The CDR3 nucleotides are TGTGCCATCAGCCTAGGACAGGTCGGCTCACCCCTCCACTTT. It yields the protein CAISLGQVGSPLHF.

This clone appeared once. The rearrangement joins TRBV4-2 to TRBJ2-1; maybe TRBD2 (6 bases). This CDR3 has 15 amino acids. The germline CDR1 and CDR2 sequences are LGHNA and YNFKEQ. Trimming removed 4 bases at V and 3 bases at J, with 13 bases between. The CDR3 nucleotides are TGTGCCAGCAGCCGTGGCGGGGTAGGCTACAATGAGCAGTTCTTC. Translated: CASSRGGVGYNEQFF.

The chain carries TRBV18 and TRBJ1-1, with a possible D match to TRBD1 (5 bases). The CDR3 runs to 15 residues. Germline V gene sequence: CDR1 KGHSH, CDR2 LQKENI. Trimming left V 4 bases short and J 3 bases short, with 15 bases between. CDR3 protein: CASSLTFRADTEAFF. The CDR3 region has the DNA TGTGCCAGCTCACTAACATTCAGGGCGGACACTGAAGCTTTCTTT. Using reference TRBV18 and TRBJ1-1 for the parts outside the CDR3, the full variable domain is NAGVMQNPRHLVRRRGQEARLRCSPMKGHSHVYWYRQLPEEGLKFMVYLQKENIIDESGMPKERFSAEFPKEGPSILRIQQVVRGDSAAYFCASSLTFRADTEAFFGQGTRLTVV.

The genes are TRBV4-1 and TRBJ1-2, with 11 positions matching TRBD1. From germline, CDR1 is MGHRA and CDR2 YSYEKL. The CDR3 totals 16 residues. The V and J ends lost 0 bases and 7 bases, in that order; junction bases with no gene match: 7. The CDR3 coding sequence is TGCGCCAGCAGCCAAGATAGTGGGGGACAGGGGGGTGGCTACACCTTC. Amino acids: CASSQDSGGQGGGYTF.

This clone came up a few times. The CDR3 sequence is CAIRDRDGEKLFF. Written as DNA, the CDR3 is TGTGCCATCAGGGACAGGGATGGGGAAAAACTGTTTTTT. The chain joins TRBV10-3 to TRBJ1-4, with 8 bases identical to TRBD1. The CDR3 runs 13 residues. The V segment lost 6 bases and the J segment 8 bases; nucleotides outside the gene matches: 5. Germline assignment: CDR1 ENHRY and CDR2 SYGVKD.

This clone has a single count. The chain is built from TRBV13 and TRBJ1-2; D is ambiguous. V shed 4 bases and J shed 7 bases, with 13 bases lying between them. The CDR3 consists of 13 residues. Germline CDR1 is PRHDT and CDR2 is FYEKMQ (reference sequence). CDR3 bases: TGTGCCAGCAGCTACGGGGTACCAAGTGGCTACACCTTC. Its translation is CASSYGVPSGYTF. Full variable domain (outside the CDR3, taken from reference TRBV13 and TRBJ1-2): AAGVIQSPRHLIKEKRETATLKCYPIPRHDTVYWYQQGPGQDPQFLISFYEKMQSDKGSIPDRFSAQQFSDYHSELNMSSLELGDSALYFCASSYGVPSGYTFGSGTRLTVV.

The rearrangement links TRBV4-1 to TRBJ1-4; 9 positions match TRBD1. The CDR3 length is 15 residues. Germline CDR1 and CDR2: MGHRA and YSYEKL. V lost 2 bases, J lost 8 bases, and 6 bases stayed unmatched. In nucleotides, the CDR3 is TGCGCCAGCAGCCAACCAGGGACAGGGTGGGAAAAACTGTTTTTT. Protein product: CASSQPGTGWEKLFF.

CDR3 in amino acids: CASSPGVTTTYEQYF. Written as DNA, the CDR3 is TGTGCCAGCAGCCCAGGGGTGACTACTACCTACGAGCAGTACTTC. This sequence joins TRBV7-7 and TRBJ2-7, with D possibly TRBD1 on 6 matching bases. The V and J ends lost 5 bases and 2 bases respectively, with 16 bases between them. The CDR3 consists of 15 residues. Germline CDR1 and CDR2: SSHAT and FNYEAQ (reference sequence).

CDR3 nucleotides: TGTGCCAGCGGACTTCAAGGGCCCCAGCATTTT. The encoded protein is CASGLQGPQHF. The chain employs TRBV28 and TRBJ1-5; D uncertain. This CDR3 is built from 11 residues. V was pared by 8 bases and J by 9 bases, with 11 bases between. Germline CDR1 reads MDHEN; CDR2 reads SYDVKM. Using reference TRBV28 and TRBJ1-5 for the parts outside the CDR3, the full variable domain is DVKVTQSSRYLVKRTGEKVFLECVQDMDHENMFWYRQDPGLGLRLIYFSYDVKMKEKGDIPEGYSVSREKKERFSLILESASTNQTSMYLCASGLQGPQHFGDGTRLSIL.

This clone was counted a few times. The CDR3 nucleotides are TGTGCCAGCAGTGAGCATTGGACAGGGGACTACGAGCAGTACTTC. Residues: CASSEHWTGDYEQYF. The chain has TRBV2 and TRBJ2-7; the match to TRBD1 covers 9 bases. Looked up from germline, CDR1 is SNHLY and CDR2 is FYNNEI. The CDR3 extends over 15 amino acids. The V segment lost 3 bases and the J segment 3 bases; nucleotides outside the gene matches: 6.

This clone was found a few times. The V and J genes are TRBV7-8 and TRBJ1-5; D is ambiguous. The CDR3 totals 17 residues. Germline V gives CDR1 SGHVS, CDR2 FQNEAQ. Trimming removed 1 base from V and 1 base from J, with 14 bases in between. CDR3 region: CASSLGTRLSSNQPQHF. The CDR3 region has the DNA TGTGCCAGCAGCTTAGGGACTAGATTAAGCAGCAATCAGCCCCAGCATTTT. Full variable domain (missing parts from reference TRBV7-8 and TRBJ1-5): GAGVSQSPRYKVAKRGQDVALRCDPISGHVSLFWYQQALGQGPEFLTYFQNEAQLDKSGLPSDRFFAERPEGSVSTLKIQRTQQEDSAVYLCASSLGTRLSSNQPQHFGDGTRLSIL.

This clone was picked up a small number of times. The chain joins TRBV18 to TRBJ2-5, with D unclear. V lost 3 bases and J 3 bases, leaving 8 bases between the germline ends. The CDR3 sequence is 13 residues long. CDR1 is KGHSH and CDR2 is LQKENI in the germline V gene. CDR3 sequence: CASSPGRKETQYF. In DNA, the CDR3 is TGTGCCAGCTCACCGGGCAGGAAAGAGACCCAGTACTTC.

V usage is TRBV13 and J usage is TRBJ1-2; no firm D call. V lost 5 bases, J lost 4 bases, and 11 bases lay in between. Germline values: CDR1 PRHDT, CDR2 FYEKMQ (reference sequence). The CDR3 totals 13 residues. DNA for the CDR3: TGTGCCAGCAGCGTATCGACGGGCTATGGCTACACCTTC. Protein: CASSVSTGYGYTF.